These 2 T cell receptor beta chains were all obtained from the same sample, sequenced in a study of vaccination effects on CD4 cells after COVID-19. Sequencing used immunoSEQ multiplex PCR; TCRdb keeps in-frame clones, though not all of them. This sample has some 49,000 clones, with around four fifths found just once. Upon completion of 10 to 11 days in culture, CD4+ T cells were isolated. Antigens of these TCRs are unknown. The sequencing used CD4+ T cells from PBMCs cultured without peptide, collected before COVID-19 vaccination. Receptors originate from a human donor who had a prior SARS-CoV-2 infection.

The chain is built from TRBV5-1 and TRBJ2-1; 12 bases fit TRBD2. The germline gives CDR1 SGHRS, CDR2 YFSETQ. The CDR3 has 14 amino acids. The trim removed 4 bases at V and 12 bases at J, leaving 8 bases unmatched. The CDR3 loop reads CASSPPTSGSRQFF. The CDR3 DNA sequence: TGCGCCAGCAGCCCTCCGACTAGCGGGAGTCGGCAGTTCTTC.

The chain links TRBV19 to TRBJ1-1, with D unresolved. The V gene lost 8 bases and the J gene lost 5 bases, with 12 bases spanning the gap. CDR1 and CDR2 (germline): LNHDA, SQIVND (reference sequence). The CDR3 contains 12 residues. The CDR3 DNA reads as TGTGCCAGTTCGCGGACGGGGACTGAAGCTTTCTTT. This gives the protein CASSRTGTEAFF.